Presented here are 7 T cell receptor beta chains from one specimen sequenced in a study of shared clonotypes between healthy human individuals. Sequencing used immunoSEQ multiplex PCR; TCRdb keeps in-frame clones, though not all of them. The sample lists 2 million to 3 million clones, more than 85% seen once, with about 0.39% in the top ten. Sequenced material: naive CD4+ T cells from PBMCs. The subset is: CD45RA+ positively selected. Every receptor here comes from a man aged 18 to 30 in good health. Some clones in this sample may be carry-over from other donors' samples.

The chain is built from TRBV7-9 and TRBJ1-5; tentative D call: TRBD1 (5 bases). The CDR3 contains 13 residues. V gave up 5 bases and J gave up 5 bases, with 10 bases separating them. Per the germline V gene, CDR1 is SEHNR and CDR2 is FQNEAQ (reference sequence). The CDR3, as DNA: TGTGCCAGCAGCCAAGACAGTGATCAGCCCCAGCATTTT. It specifies CASSQDSDQPQHF.

This chain uses TRBV9 with TRBJ2-3; the D gene is possibly TRBD2 (6 bases). Deletions cut 1 base from V and 4 bases from J, with 13 bases between. This CDR3 spans 15 amino acids. The germline V gene encodes CDR1 SGDLS and CDR2 YYNGEE. In nucleotides, the CDR3 is TGTGCCAGCAGCGTAACCGGGAGTGGCGCAGATACGCAGTATTTT. Translating it yields CASSVTGSGADTQYF.

The rearrangement links TRBV10-2 to TRBJ2-5; tentative D call: TRBD1 (5 bases). Germline CDR1 reads WSHSY; CDR2 reads SAAADI. This CDR3 is built from 14 residues. The V and J ends lost 6 bases and 7 bases respectively, with 18 bases between them. The CDR3 spells CASSIQGGVATQYF. DNA for the CDR3: TGCGCCAGCAGCATCCAGGGTGGCGTGGCGACCCAGTACTTC.

The chain uses TRBV18 and TRBJ2-7, with unresolved D. From germline, CDR1 is KGHSH and CDR2 LQKENI. The V end lost 2 bases, the J end lost 2 bases, and 7 bases lay between the germline ends. CDR3 length: 13 residues. CDR3 in DNA: TGTGCCAGCTCACCAGCATTCGCCTACGAGCAGTACTTC. Encoded protein: CASSPAFAYEQYF.

This chain uses TRBV4-1 with TRBJ2-7; perhaps D is TRBD1 or TRBD2 (5 bases each). V lost 5 bases to trimming and J lost 4 bases, with 15 bases between them. The CDR3 contains 14 residues. Per germline, CDR1 MGHRA and CDR2 YSYEKL. As DNA, the CDR3 is TGCGCCAGCAGCTCAGGGAGTCCCGGGTACGAGCAGTACTTC. Protein: CASSSGSPGYEQYF.

In this sample, this clone turned up once. This chain connects TRBV7-2 to TRBJ1-1, with D unclear. The CDR3 runs 12 residues. CDR1 and CDR2 from the germline V gene are SGHTA and FQGNSA. V dropped 5 bases and J dropped 3 bases, with 7 bases sitting between them. The CDR3 bases are TGTGCCAGCAGCCAAGGGCACACTGAAGCTTTCTTT. As protein: CASSQGHTEAFF.

This rearrangement joins TRBV10-3 to TRBJ2-7, with D unresolved. The V end lost 0 bases, the J end lost 2 bases, and 11 bases lay between the germline ends. The CDR3 has 15 residues. Per the germline V gene, CDR1 is ENHRY and CDR2 is SYGVKD. This CDR3 reads CAISESSGFTYEQYF. CDR3 in DNA: TGTGCCATCAGTGAGTCGTCAGGTTTTACCTACGAGCAGTACTTC.